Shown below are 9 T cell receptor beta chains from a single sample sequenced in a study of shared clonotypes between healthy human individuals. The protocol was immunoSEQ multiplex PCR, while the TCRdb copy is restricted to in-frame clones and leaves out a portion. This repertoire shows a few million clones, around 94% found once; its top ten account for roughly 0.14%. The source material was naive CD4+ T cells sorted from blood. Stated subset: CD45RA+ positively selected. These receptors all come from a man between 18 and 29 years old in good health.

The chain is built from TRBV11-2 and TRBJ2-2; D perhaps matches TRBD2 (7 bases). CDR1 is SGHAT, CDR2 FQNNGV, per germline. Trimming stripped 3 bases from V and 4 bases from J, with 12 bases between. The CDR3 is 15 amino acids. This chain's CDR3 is CASSFRGGVTGELFF. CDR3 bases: TGTGCCAGCAGCTTTAGGGGGGGAGTCACCGGGGAGCTGTTTTTT.

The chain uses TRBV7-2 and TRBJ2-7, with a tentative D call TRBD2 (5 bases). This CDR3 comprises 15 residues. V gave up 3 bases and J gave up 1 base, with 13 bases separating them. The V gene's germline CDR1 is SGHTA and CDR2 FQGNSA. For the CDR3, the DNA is TGTGCCAGCAGCTTCGACGGTTCGGGGTCCTACGAGCAGTACTTC. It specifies CASSFDGSGSYEQYF.

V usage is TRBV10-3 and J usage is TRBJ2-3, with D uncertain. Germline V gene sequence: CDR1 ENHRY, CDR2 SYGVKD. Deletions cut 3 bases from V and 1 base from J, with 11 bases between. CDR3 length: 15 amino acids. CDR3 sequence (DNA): TGTGCCATCAGTGATAGGGTGTGGGGCACAGATACGCAGTATTTT. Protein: CAISDRVWGTDTQYF.

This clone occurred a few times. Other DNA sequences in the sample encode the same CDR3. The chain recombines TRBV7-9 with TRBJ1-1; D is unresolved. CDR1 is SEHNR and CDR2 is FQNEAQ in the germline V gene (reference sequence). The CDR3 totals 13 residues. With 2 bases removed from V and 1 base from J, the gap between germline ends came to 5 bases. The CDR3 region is CASSLTENTEAFF. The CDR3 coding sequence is TGTGCCAGCAGCTTAACTGAGAACACTGAAGCTTTCTTT.

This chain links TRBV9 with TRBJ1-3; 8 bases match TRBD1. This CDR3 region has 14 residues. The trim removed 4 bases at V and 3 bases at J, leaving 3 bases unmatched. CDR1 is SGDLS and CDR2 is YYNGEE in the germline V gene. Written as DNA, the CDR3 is TGTGCCAGCAGCCTGACAGGGGTTGGAAACACCATATATTTT. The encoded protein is CASSLTGVGNTIYF. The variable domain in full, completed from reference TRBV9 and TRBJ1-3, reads DSGVTQTPKHLITATGQRVTLRCSPRSGDLSVYWYQQSLDQGLQFLIQYYNGEERAKGNILERFSAQQFPDLHSELNLSSLELGDSALYFCASSLTGVGNTIYFGEGSWLTVV.

The CDR3 region has the DNA TGTGCCAGCAGCCAGCCGAGATCCCGCTCTGGAAACACCATATATTTT. Amino acids: CASSQPRSRSGNTIYF. The rearrangement links TRBV11-3 to TRBJ1-3, with no clear D. The CDR3 loop spans 16 amino acids. V lost 5 bases and J lost 0, with 14 bases in between. The germline V gene has CDR1 SGHNT and CDR2 YENEEA.

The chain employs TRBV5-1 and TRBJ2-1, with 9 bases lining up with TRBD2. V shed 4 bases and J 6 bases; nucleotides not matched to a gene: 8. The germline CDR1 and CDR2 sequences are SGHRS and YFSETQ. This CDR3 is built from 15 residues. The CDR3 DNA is TGCGCCAGCAGCCAACTAGCGGGCACCTCCAATGAGCAGTTCTTC. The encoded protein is CASSQLAGTSNEQFF.

CDR3 residues: CAISEGRLAGGKSTDTQYF. DNA for the CDR3: TGTGCCATCAGTGAGGGGCGGCTAGCGGGAGGCAAAAGCACAGATACGCAGTATTTT. The chain uses TRBV10-3 and TRBJ2-3; 11 nucleotides align to TRBD2. This CDR3 is 19 amino acids long. Germline V gene lookup returns CDR1 ENHRY and CDR2 SYGVKD. V lost 2 bases, J lost 0 bases, and 10 bases stayed unmatched.

The CDR3 is CASSKGPVWGLGGTEAFF. The CDR3, as DNA: TGCGCCAGCAGCAAGGGCCCAGTTTGGGGTTTGGGGGGCACTGAAGCTTTCTTT. The chain employs TRBV4-1 and TRBJ1-1; D might be TRBD1 (5 bases). Germline loops: CDR1 MGHRA, CDR2 YSYEKL. V lost 5 bases and J 4 bases, leaving 26 bases between the germline ends. CDR3 length: 18 amino acids.